Listed below are T cell receptor beta chains from one sample, sequenced in a study of OX40 agonist ivuxolimab in advanced cancers. The protocol was immunoSEQ multiplex PCR, while the TCRdb copy is restricted to in-frame clones and leaves out a portion. The sample has about 130,000 clones; 90% are singletons. The source material was CD4+ or CD8+ T cells sorted from blood, sampled in a trial of the OX40 agonist ivuxolimab. The receptors derive from an adult with an advanced solid tumor such as melanoma, head and neck, liver or kidney cancer. Each CDR3 is given with its conserved first and last residue. D genes are given only for firm matches. Some rows mark clone size as missing; the rest say once, few, many or name a class of expanded clone.

>TRBJ2-1|TRBD2|TRBV4-2|NA
TGTGCCAGCAGCCAAAGACAGTCCGGAGCGGGAGCTGAGCAGTTCTTC
CASSQRQSGAGAEQFF
>TRBJ2-7|NA|TRBV5-1|NA
TGCGCCAGCAGCTCCAATGGGGGCCCCTCCTACGAGCAGTACTTC
CASSSNGGPSYEQYF
>TRBJ2-5|NA|TRBV20-1|NA
TGCAGTGCTAGTCGGGTGCTGGAGCAGTACTTC
CSASRVLEQYF
>TRBJ1-5|TRBD1|TRBV6-1|NA
TGTGCCAGCAGCGGACAGGCCCTTAGCAATCAGCCCCAGCATTTT
CASSGQALSNQPQHF
>TRBJ2-2|TRBD2|TRBV10-3|NA
TGTGCCACGAGTCGACTAGCGGGAGTTAGGGAGCTGTTTTTT
CATSRLAGVRELFF
>TRBJ2-3|NA|TRBV29-1|NA
TGCAGCGTTGAATCAAGCGGTAGCACAGATACGCAGTATTTT
CSVESSGSTDTQYF
>TRBJ1-2|NA|TRBV21-1|NA
TGTGCCAGCAGCAAGGTTCGGCCGGTCGCTAACTATGGCTACACCTTC
CASSKVRPVANYGYTF
>TRBJ1-2|NA|TRBV29-1|few
TGCAGCGTTGAGGGGTTCTATGGCTACACCTTC
CSVEGFYGYTF
>TRBJ2-7|TRBD1|TRBV18|NA
TGTGCCAGCTCACCCGCCGGGACAGGGTATCGCGAGCAGTACTTC
CASSPAGTGYREQYF
>TRBJ2-1|NA|TRBV5-6|NA
TGTGCCAGCAGCTTGGCCGGCCGCCCCTACAATGAGCAGTTCTTC
CASSLAGRPYNEQFF
>TRBJ2-5|NA|TRBV5-1|NA
TGCGCCAGCAGCTTGCTTGACTGGGAGACCCAGTACTTC
CASSLLDWETQYF
>TRBJ2-2|NA|TRBV5-6|NA
TGTGCCAGCAGCTTGGTTGGGCTTCACACCGGGGAGCTGTTTTTT
CASSLVGLHTGELFF
>TRBJ2-3|NA|TRBV11-2|NA
TGTGCCAGCAGGCACGGTGCTTTTGCAGATACGCAGTATTTT
CASRHGAFADTQYF
>TRBJ2-5|NA|TRBV7-3|NA
TGTGCCAGCAGCTTATCGGCTCAAGAGACCCAGTACTTC
CASSLSAQETQYF
>TRBJ2-3|NA|TRBV30|NA
TGTGCCTGGAGCCCCCGGACTATTTCAGATACGCAGTATTTT
CAWSPRTISDTQYF
>TRBJ2-3|TRBD2|TRBV5-1|NA
TGCGCCAGCAGCTTTTCTAGCGGAAGCACAGATACGCAGTATTTT
CASSFSSGSTDTQYF
>TRBJ2-1|TRBD2|TRBV7-2|NA
TGTGCCAGCAGCCCGAGGGGACTAGCGAGCAATGAGCAGTTCTTC
CASSPRGLASNEQFF
>TRBJ2-1|NA|TRBV6-1|NA
TGTGCCAGCAGACTACTCCTGTACAATGAGCAGTTCTTC
CASRLLLYNEQFF
>TRBJ2-2|TRBD2|TRBV5-4|NA
TGTGCCAGCAGCCCCGGACTAGCGGGAGCTAGGGGGGAGCTGTTTTTT
CASSPGLAGARGELFF
>TRBJ1-1|TRBD1|TRBV18|NA
TGTGCCAGCTCACCACCGGGACAGGGTGAAGCTTTCTTT
CASSPPGQGEAFF
>TRBJ2-7|NA|TRBV6-5|NA
TGTGCCAGCAGTTCTCTTCCGAATGTCTACGAGCAGTACTTC
CASSSLPNVYEQYF
>TRBJ2-7|TRBD1|TRBV27|NA
TGTGCCAGCAGTCGCCAGACAGGGGCTTTCTACGAGCAGTACTTC
CASSRQTGAFYEQYF
>TRBJ1-5|NA|TRBV6-1|NA
TGTGCCAGCAGTGAAGCTCGGGCGCTAAATCAGCCCCAGCATTTT
CASSEARALNQPQHF
>TRBJ1-1|TRBD1|TRBV28|NA
TGTGCCAGTAAACCCGGGACAGGGAGAACTGAAGCTTTCTTT
CASKPGTGRTEAFF
>TRBJ1-2|NA|TRBV7-2|NA
TGTGCCAGCAGCCTAGCCTACGGAGGGATTAGCCAGGGCACCTTC
CASSLAYGGISQGTF
>TRBJ2-7|NA|TRBV4-2|NA
TGTGCCAGCAGCCAAGTGGCCAACTACGAGCAGTACTTC
CASSQVANYEQYF
>TRBJ2-5|TRBD1|TRBV27|NA
TGTGCCAGCAGTTCCTGGACAGGGAGGGAGACCCAGTACTTC
CASSSWTGRETQYF
>TRBJ2-2|NA|TRBV2|NA
TGTGCCACCGCAAACAGGATCCGGGTCGGGGAGCTGTTTTTT
CATANRIRVGELFF
>TRBJ1-3|TRBD1|TRBV5-5|NA
TGTGCCAGCAGCGCAAACAGGGGGCAAGGAAACACCATATATTTT
CASSANRGQGNTIYF
>TRBJ1-2|NA|TRBV9|NA
TGTGCCAGCAGCCCGACGGTAGGGGATGGCTACACCTTC
CASSPTVGDGYTF
>TRBJ2-2|TRBD2|TRBV11-2|NA
TGTGCCAGCAGCTTTACTAGCGGGAGCGACACCGGGGAGCTGTTTTTT
CASSFTSGSDTGELFF
>TRBJ2-1|TRBD2|TRBV7-2|NA
TGTGCCAGCAGCCAAGAGGCTAGCGGATACAATGAGCAGTTCTTC
CASSQEASGYNEQFF
>TRBJ2-7|NA|TRBV7-2|few
TGTGCCAGCAGCCCCCTTATGGTGGGTGGCGAGCAGTACTTC
CASSPLMVGGEQYF
>TRBJ1-2|NA|TRBV6-6|NA
TGTGCCAGCAGTATCAAGGGCCACTATGGCTACACCTTC
CASSIKGHYGYTF
>TRBJ2-5|NA|TRBV7-3|NA
TGTGCCAGCAGCTTCCTTAGCGGCGTCCAAGAGACCCAGTACTTC
CASSFLSGVQETQYF
>TRBJ1-1|NA|TRBV6-6|once
TGTGCCAGCACCTCCAGTGACGGGGGAGCTTTCTTT
CASTSSDGGAFF
>TRBJ2-5|NA|TRBV5-1|NA
TGCGCCAGCAGCTTGGCAGGATCATTACAAGAGACCCAGTACTTC
CASSLAGSLQETQYF
>TRBJ1-5|NA|TRBV2|NA
TGTGCCAGCAGCCAGGCCCCAGGGCCCCAGCATTTT
CASSQAPGPQHF
>TRBJ2-7|TRBD1|TRBV18|NA
TGTGCCAGCTCACCAATGGGACAGGGTTTACTTTGGTACTTC
CASSPMGQGLLWYF
>TRBJ2-3|NA|TRBV6-4|NA
TGTGCCAGCAGTGACCAGCGGTCAGATACGCAGTATTTT
CASSDQRSDTQYF
>TRBJ2-7|NA|TRBV6-1|NA
TGTGCCAGCAGTGAGTTATGGGACTCTACCTACGAGCAGTACTTC
CASSELWDSTYEQYF
>TRBJ1-2|TRBD1|TRBV7-6|NA
TGTGCCAGCAGCCAAAGACAGGGCTCTGGCTACACCTTC
CASSQRQGSGYTF
>TRBJ1-2|NA|TRBV28|NA
TGTGCCAGCAGTTTAGTAGGGAACTATGGCTACACCTTC
CASSLVGNYGYTF
>TRBJ2-2|TRBD2|TRBV29-1|NA
TGCAGCGCGAGAGGGGGACTAGCGGGAACGGACCCCTCGGACACCGGGGAGCTGTTTTTT
CSARGGLAGTDPSDTGELFF